This T cell receptor (beta chain) was retrieved from a study of blood T cell repertoires in COVID-19 (dated by TCRdb to about 2020). Background on the whole study: Samples from collaborators originated in the United States, Italy and Spain and spanned both the acute and convalescent phases of COVID-19. Where available, HLA class I and class II types were obtained from metadata supplied by the sample provider rather than from assay-based typing. Deeply sampled blood TCRbeta repertoires from subjects exposed to, actively infected with, or recovered from COVID-19 were included in the dataset. A de-identified subject ID, COVID-19 status, age in years and sex were almost always included in the sample metadata. The prospective study material was composed of cDNA or gDNA derived from T cells, B-cell-depleted T cells, or PBMCs. The repertoires were released in a freely available public database meant as a resource for research on the immune response to SARS-CoV-2. The samples were drawn from the first 160 participants of the ongoing ImmuneRACE study and from 1,200 or so subjects provided by 6 global collaborators. General study outcomes and caveats: How much clinical and demographic metadata was included differed by source and by participant, and the metadata was provided uncurated.

A word on this clone: Its antigen is currently not known. Base quality data are lacking; no much larger clone is found one base away.

Each collaborating institution followed its own protocols to collect whole blood in K2EDTA tubes. Collaborator samples were shipped for TCRbeta analysis as frozen whole blood, isolated PBMCs, or DNA extracted from either sample type. TCRbeta CDR3 regions were amplified from genomic DNA using the immunoSEQ Assay, a bias-controlled multiplex PCR. The paper's data handling went like this. Within the assay, amplification of reference gene primers was used to estimate how many nucleated cells each sample contained. Sequence reads were collapsed and filtered to measure the absolute abundance of every unique TCRbeta CDR3 rearrangement. For each sample, productive Simpson clonality was calculated as the square root of Simpson's diversity index across productive rearrangements. The source is immuneACCESS, and TCRdb retained only in-frame sequences with V and J called. Part of the clones is not carried over; for the studies checked, unresolved V genes explain less than half of this, and the remainder is unexplained. V and J calls and clone size come straight from that table; D and trimming were deduced from the DNA. This sample holds 300,000 to 350,000 clones; roughly nine tenths were observed only once. In total, the top ten clones hold approximately 2.4% of the sample.

Including the terminal cysteine and phenylalanine, the CDR3 comprises 15 residues. Kept here is only the CDR3 DNA, which spans 45 bases and is read in frame from base 1. CDR1 MDHEN and CDR2 SYDVKM were looked up in the germline V gene. The junction shows trimming of 11 bases on V and 0 bases on J, plus 17 bases between the germline ends. Sequencing input: peripheral blood. The rearranged segments are TRBV28 and TRBJ1-5; the D gene cannot be resolved reliably. The clonotype originates from a man younger than 35 with active or convalescent COVID-19. At the DNA level, the sequence is TGTGCCGTCGGGATTGTGGGATATAGCAATCAGCCCCAGCATTTT. Translated, it gives CAVGIVGYSNQPQHF.